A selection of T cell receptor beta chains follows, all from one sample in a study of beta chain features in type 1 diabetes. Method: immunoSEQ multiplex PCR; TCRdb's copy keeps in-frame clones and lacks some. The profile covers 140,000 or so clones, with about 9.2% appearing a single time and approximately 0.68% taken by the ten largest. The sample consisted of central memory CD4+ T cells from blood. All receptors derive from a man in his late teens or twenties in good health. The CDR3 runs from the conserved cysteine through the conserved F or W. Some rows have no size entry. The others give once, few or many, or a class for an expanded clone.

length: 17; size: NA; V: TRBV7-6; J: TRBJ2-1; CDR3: CASSLLLAGRGVGEQFF
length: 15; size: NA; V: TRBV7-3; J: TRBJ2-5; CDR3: CASSLQGTTGETQYF
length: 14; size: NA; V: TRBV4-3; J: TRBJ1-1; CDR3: CASSQGGGPPEAFF
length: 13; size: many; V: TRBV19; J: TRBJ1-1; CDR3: CASSIRQNTEAFF
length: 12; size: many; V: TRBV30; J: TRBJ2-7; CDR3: CAWSDRAYEQYF
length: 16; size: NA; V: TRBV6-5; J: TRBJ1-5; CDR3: CASSSEAGAERQPQHF
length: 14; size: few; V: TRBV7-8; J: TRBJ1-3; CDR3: CASSHSGTGNTIYF
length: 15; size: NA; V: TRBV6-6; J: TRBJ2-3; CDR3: CASKNSGGALDTQYF
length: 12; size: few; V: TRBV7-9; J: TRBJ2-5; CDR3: CASSLNAETQYF
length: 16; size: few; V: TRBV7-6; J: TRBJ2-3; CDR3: CASSPTSGLGTDTQYF
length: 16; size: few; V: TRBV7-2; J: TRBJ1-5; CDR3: CASSSPDRGGNQPQHF
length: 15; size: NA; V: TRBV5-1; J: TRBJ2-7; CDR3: CASSLSDRPPYEQYF
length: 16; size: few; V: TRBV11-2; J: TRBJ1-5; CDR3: CASSLSGGGSNQPQHF
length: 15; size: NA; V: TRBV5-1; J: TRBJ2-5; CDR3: CASSPPWTGQETQYF
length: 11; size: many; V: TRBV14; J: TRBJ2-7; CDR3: CASSVRDEQYF
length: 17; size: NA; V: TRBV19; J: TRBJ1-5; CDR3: CASSIGDRGGSNQPQHF
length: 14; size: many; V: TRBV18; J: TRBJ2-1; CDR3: CASSPGLAVNEQFF
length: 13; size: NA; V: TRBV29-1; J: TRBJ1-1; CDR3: CSVDRGTNTDAFF
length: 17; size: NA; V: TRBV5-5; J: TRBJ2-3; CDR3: CASSLDRGRVGTDTQYF
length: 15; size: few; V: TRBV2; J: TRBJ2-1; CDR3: CASRVSLAGVNEQFF
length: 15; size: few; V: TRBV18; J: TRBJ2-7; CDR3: CASSRDGTGGDEQYF
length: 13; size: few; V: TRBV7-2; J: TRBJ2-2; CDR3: CASSTQNTGELFF
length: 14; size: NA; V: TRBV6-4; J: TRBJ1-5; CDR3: CASSGTGSNQPQHF
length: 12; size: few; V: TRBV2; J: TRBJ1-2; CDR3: CASSGQNNGYTF
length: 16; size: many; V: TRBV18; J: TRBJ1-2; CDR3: CASSPSTDRPNYGYTF
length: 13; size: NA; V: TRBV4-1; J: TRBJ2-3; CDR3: CASSQDRVDTQYF
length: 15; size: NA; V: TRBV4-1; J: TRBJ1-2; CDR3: CASSQDLLANYGYTF
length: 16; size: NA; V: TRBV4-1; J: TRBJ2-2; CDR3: CASSKSRTSLTGELFF
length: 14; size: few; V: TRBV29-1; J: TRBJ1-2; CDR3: CSVPGSSTAYGYTF
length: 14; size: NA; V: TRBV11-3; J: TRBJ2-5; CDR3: CASSSGRGGETQYF
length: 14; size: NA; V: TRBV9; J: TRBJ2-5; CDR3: CASSVGQRQETQYF
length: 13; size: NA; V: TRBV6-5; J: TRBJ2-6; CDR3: CASSRQGRNVLTF
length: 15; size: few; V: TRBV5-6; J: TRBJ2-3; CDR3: CASSFRQGITDTQYF
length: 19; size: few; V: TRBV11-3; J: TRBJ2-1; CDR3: CASSLDHSGTGSSYNEQFF
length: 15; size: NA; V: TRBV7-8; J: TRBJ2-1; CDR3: CASSFTYSSYNEQFF
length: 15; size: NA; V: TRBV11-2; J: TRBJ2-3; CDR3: CASSSHGGSTDTQYF
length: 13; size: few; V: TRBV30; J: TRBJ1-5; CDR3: CAWSVLGPQPQHF
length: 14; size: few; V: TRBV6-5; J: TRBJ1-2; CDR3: CASSAEQVSYGYTF
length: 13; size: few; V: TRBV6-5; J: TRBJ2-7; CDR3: CASRETGADEQYF
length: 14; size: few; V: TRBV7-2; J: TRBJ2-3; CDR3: CASSLEGGTDTQYF
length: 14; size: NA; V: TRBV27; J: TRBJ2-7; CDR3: CASKIGTGAYEQYF